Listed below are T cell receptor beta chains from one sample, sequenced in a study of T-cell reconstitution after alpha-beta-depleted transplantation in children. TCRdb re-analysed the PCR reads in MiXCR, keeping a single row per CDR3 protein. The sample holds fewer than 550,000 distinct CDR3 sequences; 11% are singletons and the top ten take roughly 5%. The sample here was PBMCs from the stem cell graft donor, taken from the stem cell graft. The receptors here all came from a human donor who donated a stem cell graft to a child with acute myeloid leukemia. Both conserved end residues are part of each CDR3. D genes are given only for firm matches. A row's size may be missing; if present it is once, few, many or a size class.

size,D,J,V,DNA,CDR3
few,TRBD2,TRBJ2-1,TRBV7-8,TGTGCCATTAATTCAGCTAGCGGGAGCCCACTCTACAATGAGCAGTTCTTC,CAINSASGSPLYNEQFF
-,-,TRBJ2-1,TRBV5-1,TGCGCCAGCAACTCCCCCGACAGAGAATCCTACAATGAGCAGTTCTTC,CASNSPDRESYNEQFF
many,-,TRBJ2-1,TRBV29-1,TGCAGCGTTGAGCTATACTCGGATGAGCAGTTCTTC,CSVELYSDEQFF
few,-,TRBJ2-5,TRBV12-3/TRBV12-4,TGTGCCAGCAGTTCTGGACGGAACCAGTACTTC,CASSSGRNQYF
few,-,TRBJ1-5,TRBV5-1,TGCGCCAGCAGCTTGGTGGTACGCAGGGTTCATCAGCCCCAGCATTTT,CASSLVVRRVHQPQHF
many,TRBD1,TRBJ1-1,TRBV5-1,TGCGCCAGCAGCTTGGGGACAGGGTTGAGTGACACTGAAGCTTTCTTT,CASSLGTGLSDTEAFF
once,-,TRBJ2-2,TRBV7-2,TGTGCCAGCAGCTTTATCCAAAGCGGTACCGGGGAGCTGTTTTTT,CASSFIQSGTGELFF
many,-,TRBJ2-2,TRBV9,TGTGCCAGCAGCCCCCTCACTAGAGGCGGGGAGCTGTTTTTT,CASSPLTRGGELFF
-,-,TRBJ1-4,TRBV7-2,TGTGCCAGCAGCGGGAAGAATGAAAAACTGTTTTTT,CASSGKNEKLFF
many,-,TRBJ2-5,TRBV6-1,TGTGCCAGCAGGACAGGGAGGTCTCCTCAGACCCAGTACTTC,CASRTGRSPQTQYF
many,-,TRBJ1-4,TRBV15,TGTGCCACCAGCAGAGGACACTCAAGGGAAAAACTGTTTTTT,CATSRGHSREKLFF
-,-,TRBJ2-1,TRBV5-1,TGCGCCAGCAGCTTGGACGGGGCGGGATCCTACAATGACCAGTTCTTC,CASSLDGAGSYNDQFF
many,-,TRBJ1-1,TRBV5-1,TGCGCCAGCAGCTTGAGGGAATCCACTGAAGCTTTCTTT,CASSLRESTEAFF
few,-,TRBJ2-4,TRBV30,TGTGCCTGGGGAGGGGGGCCTAGCAAAAACATTCAGTACTTC,CAWGGGPSKNIQYF
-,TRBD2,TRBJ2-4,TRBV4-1,TGCGCCAGCAGCCAAGACCCGCGGGGGGGTGTGAACATTCAGTACTTC,CASSQDPRGGVNIQYF
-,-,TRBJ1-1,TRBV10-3,TGTGCCATCAGTGAGACAGGGATGTTTTTAGGTGGCACTGAAGCTTTCTTT,CAISETGMFLGGTEAFF
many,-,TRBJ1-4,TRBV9,TGTGCCAGCAGCTCAAGTCCCCGGCTCGGTGTTGGTGAAAAACTGTTTTTT,CASSSSPRLGVGEKLFF
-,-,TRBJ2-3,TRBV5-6,TGTGCCAGCAGCTTGGCCGTCGCCAGGGCAGATACGCAGTATTTT,CASSLAVARADTQYF
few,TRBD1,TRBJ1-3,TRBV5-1,TGCGCCAGCGCAACAGGGGGCACTGGAAACACCATATATTTT,CASATGGTGNTIYF
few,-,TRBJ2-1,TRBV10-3,TGTGCCATCAATCAGGGACCAGGTAATGAGCAGTTCTTC,CAINQGPGNEQFF
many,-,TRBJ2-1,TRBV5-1,TGCGCCAGCAGTCAAGGTCCCGGTGGCAATGAGCAGTTCTTC,CASSQGPGGNEQFF
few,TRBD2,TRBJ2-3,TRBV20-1,TGCAGTGCTCGGACTAGCGGGAGGTCGGCCACAGATACGCAGTATTTT,CSARTSGRSATDTQYF
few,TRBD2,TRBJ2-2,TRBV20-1,TGCAGTGCTAGGGCTAGCGGGAGGTTGACCGGGGAGCTGTTTTTT,CSARASGRLTGELFF
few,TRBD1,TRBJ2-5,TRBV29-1,TGCAGCGTCGCGACAGGGGCGGAAGAGACCCAGTACTTC,CSVATGAEETQYF
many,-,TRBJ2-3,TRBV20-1,TGCAGTGCTGAACCCGCCGCGGGTAGTGATAGCACAGATACGCAGTATTTT,CSAEPAAGSDSTDTQYF
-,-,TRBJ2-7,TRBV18,TGTGCCAGCTCACCACCGACGGGGTTCGAGCAGTACTTC,CASSPPTGFEQYF
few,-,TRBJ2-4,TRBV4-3,TGCGCCAGCAGCCAAGACACGGGAACCCGCAAAAACATTCAGTACTTC,CASSQDTGTRKNIQYF
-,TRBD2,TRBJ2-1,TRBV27,TGTGCCAGCAGTTCACAGACTAGCGGGAGGGTTAATGAGCAGTTCTTC,CASSSQTSGRVNEQFF
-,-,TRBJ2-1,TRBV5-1,TGCGCCAGCAGCTCCGGTCGGGGGACTGGCTACAATGAGCAGTTCTTC,CASSSGRGTGYNEQFF
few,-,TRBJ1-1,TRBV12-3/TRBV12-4,TGTGCCACTCAAACCCTCGGGAACACTGAAGCTTTCTTT,CATQTLGNTEAFF
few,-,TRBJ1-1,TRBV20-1,TGCAGTGCTAGAGCTACAGGGAGGGTGGACACTGAAGCTTTCTTT,CSARATGRVDTEAFF
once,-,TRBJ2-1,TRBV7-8,TGTGCCAGCAGCTTAGAGGTGTTTACAACGACCTACAATGAGCAGTTCTTC,CASSLEVFTTTYNEQFF
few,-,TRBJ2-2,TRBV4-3,TGCGCCAGCAGTATGGCTTCGGGGGACACCGGGGAGCTGTTTTTT,CASSMASGDTGELFF
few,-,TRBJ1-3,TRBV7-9,TGTGCCAGCAGGCCAAACTCTGGAAACACCATATATTTT,CASRPNSGNTIYF
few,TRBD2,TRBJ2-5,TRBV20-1,TGCAGTGCTCCTCAACCTCTAGCGGGGGTGAAAGAGACCCAGTACTTC,CSAPQPLAGVKETQYF
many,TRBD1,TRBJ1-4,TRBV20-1,TGCAGTGCTGGCAGGGGGGACGAAAAACTGTTTTTT,CSAGRGDEKLFF
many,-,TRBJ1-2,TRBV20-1,TGCAGTGCTACGTCCCCTCGGGGCGAGGGCTATGGCTACACCTTC,CSATSPRGEGYGYTF
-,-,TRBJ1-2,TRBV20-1,TGCAGTGCTAGAGACTGGGGGGGGGTATGGGGCTACACCTTC,CSARDWGGVWGYTF
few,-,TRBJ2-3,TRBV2,TGTGCCAGCAGAGATACGATCACAGATACGCAGTATTTT,CASRDTITDTQYF
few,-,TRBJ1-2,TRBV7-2,TGTGCCAGCAGCCAGTCGGCGACCCAACTTTATGGCTACACCTTC,CASSQSATQLYGYTF